This TCR beta chain was sequenced during a study of shared clonotypes between healthy human individuals. Study results and limitations: Sequencing of the sorted subsets was shown by rarefaction to be incomplete despite large depth. Naive CD4 clonotype sharing across a few donors was approximately 5.2%.

Note on this clone: What it recognizes is unknown.

This CDR3 comprises 12 residues. Germline V gene sequence: CDR1 MNHEY, CDR2 SMNVEV (reference sequence). With 6 bases removed from V and 1 base from J, the gap between germline ends came to 6 bases. Generated by immunoSEQ multiplex PCR, the TCRdb table keeps only in-frame clones and is missing some. The sample lists about 2 million clones; roughly 95% were seen once. This chain uses TRBV27 with TRBJ1-2; no reliable D call. The clonotype comes from a man between 18 and 35 years old in good health. The sample comprised naive CD4+ T cells sorted from blood. Stated subset: CD45RA+ positively selected. CDR3 loop: CASRSVNYGYTF. In nucleotides, the CDR3 is TGTGCCAGCAGGTCGGTTAACTATGGCTACACCTTC.